This TCR beta chain emerged from a study of post-analysis software for immune sequencing data. General study points: Multiple sclerosis was associated with a significant reduction in normalized Chao1 diversity relative to controls. Batch-matched samples strongly co-clustered by F measure. With TRBV5-6, TRBV5-1 and TRBV20-1 included, 5 or 6 TRBV segments were more frequent in patients than in controls.

The CDR3 spans 13 residues. Germline CDR1 is MNHEY and CDR2 is SVGEGT. Details on this clonotype: What it binds is unknown.

Unique molecular identifiers were present in the TCR beta cDNA libraries. Between roughly 1 and 10 million T cells gave rise to around 500,000 cDNA molecules. TCRdb redid the calling of the PCR reads with MiXCR, one entry per CDR3 protein. The sample shows about 540,000 distinct CDR3 sequences, about a third of them seen only once. Material for sequencing was blood. The V and J genes are TRBV6-2 or TRBV6-3 and TRBJ2-7, with 7 bases that match TRBD2. The better agreement between TRBJ2-5 and the DNA end casts doubt on the J call. This TCR came from a girl aged 2-17 years with multiple sclerosis. The CDR3 DNA sequence: TGTGCCAGCAGTGCGGGACTACAAGAGACCCAGTACTTC. Translating gives CASSAGLQETQYF.